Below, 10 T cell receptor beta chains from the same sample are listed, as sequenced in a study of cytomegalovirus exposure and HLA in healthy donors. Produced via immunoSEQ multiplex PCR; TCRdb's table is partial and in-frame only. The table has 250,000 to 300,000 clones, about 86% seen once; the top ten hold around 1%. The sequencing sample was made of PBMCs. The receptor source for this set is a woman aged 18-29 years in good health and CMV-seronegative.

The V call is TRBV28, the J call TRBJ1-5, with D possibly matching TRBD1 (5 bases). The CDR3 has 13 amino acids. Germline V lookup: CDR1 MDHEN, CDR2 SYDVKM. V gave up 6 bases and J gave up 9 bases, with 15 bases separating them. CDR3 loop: CASSLQDFTPQHF. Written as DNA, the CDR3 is TGTGCCAGCAGCTTACAGGATTTTACGCCCCAGCATTTT.

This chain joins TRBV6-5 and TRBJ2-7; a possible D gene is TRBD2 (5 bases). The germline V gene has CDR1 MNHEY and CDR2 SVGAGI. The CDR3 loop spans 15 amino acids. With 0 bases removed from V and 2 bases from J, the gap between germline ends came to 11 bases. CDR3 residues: CASSYSGQEAYEQYF. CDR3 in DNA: TGTGCCAGCAGTTACTCAGGGCAGGAGGCCTACGAGCAGTACTTC.

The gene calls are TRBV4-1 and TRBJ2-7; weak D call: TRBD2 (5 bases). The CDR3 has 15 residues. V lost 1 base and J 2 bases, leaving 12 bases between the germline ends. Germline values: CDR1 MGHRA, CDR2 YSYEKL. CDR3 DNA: TGCGCCAGCAGCCAAGCCGGGCTAGCCCCCTACGAGCAGTACTTC. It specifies CASSQAGLAPYEQYF.

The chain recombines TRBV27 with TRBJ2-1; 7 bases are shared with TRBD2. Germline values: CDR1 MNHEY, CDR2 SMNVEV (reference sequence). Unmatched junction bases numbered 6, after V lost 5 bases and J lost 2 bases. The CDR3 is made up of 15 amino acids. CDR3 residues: CASSASGKPYNEQFF. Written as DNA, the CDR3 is TGTGCCAGCAGTGCCAGCGGGAAACCCTACAATGAGCAGTTCTTC.

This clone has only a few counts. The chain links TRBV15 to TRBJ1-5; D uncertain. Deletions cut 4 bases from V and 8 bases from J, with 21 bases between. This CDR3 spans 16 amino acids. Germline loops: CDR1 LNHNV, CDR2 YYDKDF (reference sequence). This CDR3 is CATSIGSITLLEPQHF. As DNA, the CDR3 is TGTGCCACCAGCATCGGTTCCATTACCCTCCTGGAGCCCCAGCATTTT. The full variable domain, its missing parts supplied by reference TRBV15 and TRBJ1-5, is DAMVIQNPRYQVTQFGKPVTLSCSQTLNHNVMYWYQQKSSQAPKLLFHYYDKDFNNEADTPDNFQSRRPNTSFCFLDIRSPGLGDTAMYLCATSIGSITLLEPQHFGDGTRLSIL.

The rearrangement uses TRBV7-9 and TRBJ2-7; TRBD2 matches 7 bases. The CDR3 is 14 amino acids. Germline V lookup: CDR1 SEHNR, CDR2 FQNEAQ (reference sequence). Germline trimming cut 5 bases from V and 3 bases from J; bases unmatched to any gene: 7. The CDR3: CASSPPWGGYEQYF. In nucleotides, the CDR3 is TGTGCCAGCAGCCCACCCTGGGGGGGCTACGAGCAGTACTTC.

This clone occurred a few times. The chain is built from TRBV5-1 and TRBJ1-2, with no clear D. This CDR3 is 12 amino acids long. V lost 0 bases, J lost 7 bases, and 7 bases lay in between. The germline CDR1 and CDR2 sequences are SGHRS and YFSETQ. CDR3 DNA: TGCGCCAGCAGCTTGGAAGGAGGTGGCTACACCTTC. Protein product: CASSLEGGGYTF. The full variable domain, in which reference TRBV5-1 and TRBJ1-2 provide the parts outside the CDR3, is KAGVTQTPRYLIKTRGQQVTLSCSPISGHRSVSWYQQTPGQGLQFLFEYFSETQRNKGNFPGRFSGRQFSNSRSEMNVSTLELGDSALYLCASSLEGGGYTFGSGTRLTVV.

As DNA, the CDR3 is TGTGCCTGGAGTGTTGCAGGTACTGAAGCTTTCTTT. Residues: CAWSVAGTEAFF. V usage is TRBV30 and J usage is TRBJ1-1; D unresolved. There are 12 residues in the CDR3. Between the trimmed V and J ends, which lost 0 bases and 5 bases, there was a span of 7 bases. Germline V gene lookup returns CDR1 GTSNPN and CDR2 SVGIG (reference sequence).

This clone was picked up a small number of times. The CDR3 loop is CARSLAPGQAHGELFF. The CDR3 bases are TGTGCCAGAAGCTTAGCCCCGGGACAGGCTCACGGGGAGCTGTTTTTT. The chain employs TRBV7-5 and TRBJ2-2; the table's D call TRBD1 went unverified against the DNA. TRBV7-5 corresponds to a pseudogene. The CDR3 totals 16 residues.

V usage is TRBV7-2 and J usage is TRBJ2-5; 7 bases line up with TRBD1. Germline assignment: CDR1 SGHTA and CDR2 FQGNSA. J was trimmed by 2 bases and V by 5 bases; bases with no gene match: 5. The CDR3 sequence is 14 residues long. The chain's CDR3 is CASSRDRLQETQYF. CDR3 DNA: TGTGCCAGCAGCCGGGACAGATTGCAAGAGACCCAGTACTTC.